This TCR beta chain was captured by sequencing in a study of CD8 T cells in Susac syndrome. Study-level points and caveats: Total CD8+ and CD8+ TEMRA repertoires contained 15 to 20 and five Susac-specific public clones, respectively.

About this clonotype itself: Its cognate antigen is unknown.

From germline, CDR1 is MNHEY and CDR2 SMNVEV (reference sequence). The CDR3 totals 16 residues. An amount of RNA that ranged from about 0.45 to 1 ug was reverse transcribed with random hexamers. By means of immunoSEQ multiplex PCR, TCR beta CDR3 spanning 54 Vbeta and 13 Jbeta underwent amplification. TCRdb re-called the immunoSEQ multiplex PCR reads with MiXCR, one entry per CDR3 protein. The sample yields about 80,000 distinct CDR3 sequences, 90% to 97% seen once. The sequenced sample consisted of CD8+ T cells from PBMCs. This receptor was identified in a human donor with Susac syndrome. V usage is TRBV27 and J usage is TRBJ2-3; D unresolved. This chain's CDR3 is CGQRAHREDSTDTQYF. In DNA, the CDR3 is TGTGGCCAACGAGCCCATAGGGAAGATAGCACAGATACGCAGTATTTT.